This T cell receptor beta chain came from a study of blood T cell repertoires in COVID-19. On the study more broadly: Italy, Spain and the United States were the sources of the convalescent and acute COVID-19 samples.

Deletions cut 3 bases from V and 8 bases from J, with 7 bases between. Germline V CDR1 and CDR2: KGHSH, LQKENI. The CDR3 contains 11 residues. Here immunoSEQ multiplex PCR was the method, and the copy in TCRdb shows in-frame clones only, minus some. Here the sample spans 150,000 to 250,000 clones, approximately 90% being singletons. Participants came from roughly 24 US areas, aged roughly 18 to 89 years. Categorization into cohorts depended on clinical history that participants reported. Cohort 3 donors counted as recovered after two negative PCRs, clearance, or resolved symptoms. V usage is TRBV18 and J usage is TRBJ1-2, with D unresolved. Specimen: PBMCs or T cells enriched from blood (not recorded which). The source is a woman aged 25-40 years who had recovered from COVID-19. CDR3 in amino acids: CASSPNEGYTF. DNA of the CDR3: TGTGCCAGCTCACCTAATGAGGGCTACACCTTC.